The following is a TCR beta chain sequence with its context. Antigen unknown. Measured with immunoSEQ multiplex PCR; TCRdb has only the in-frame clones, and not every one. The table records about 42,000 clones, about 91% of them present only once. The V end lost 3 bases, the J end lost 2 bases, and 16 bases lay between the germline ends. Germline values: CDR1 SGHNT, CDR2 YENEEA. The CDR3 contains 16 residues. The data were obtained in a study of T cell responses to AZD1222 COVID-19 vaccine. Findings of the study overall: Clonal diversity was possibly underestimated; the donors were predominantly white British and more often female. Baseline testing showed seropositivity in only five to seven AZD1222 recipients. The span of vaccine-associated CD4 TCRs extended across spike, with dominance at 160-218 and 743-854.

Sequenced here: peripheral blood, sampled 28 days after the second AZD1222 dose. V usage is TRBV11-3 and J usage is TRBJ2-5; perhaps TRBD1 as D (6 bases). The receptor's source is an adult who received the AZD1222 COVID-19 vaccine. The CDR3 sequence is CASSFSSGTNQETQYF. The CDR3 nucleotides are TGTGCCAGCAGCTTTTCCTCCGGGACAAATCAAGAGACCCAGTACTTC.